Below, 30 T cell receptor beta chains from the same sample are listed, as sequenced in a study of untreated major depressive disorder. The method was immunoSEQ multiplex PCR; TCRdb's version includes in-frame clones alone and lacks a portion of them. The sample has approximately 21,000 clones, roughly nine tenths seen once. Sequenced: CD4+ T cells from PBMCs. The receptors originated from a woman in her forties in good health.

This chain connects TRBV19 to TRBJ1-1; TRBD1 might be the D (6 bases). Germline values: CDR1 LNHDA, CDR2 SQIVND (reference sequence). Trimming left V 4 bases short and J 3 bases short, with 12 bases between. This CDR3 contains 14 residues. The CDR3: CASSKGVLDTEAFF. The CDR3 DNA reads TGTGCCAGTAGTAAGGGGGTTTTGGACACTGAAGCTTTCTTT.

The chain employs TRBV7-3 and TRBJ1-2, with 9 bases fitting TRBD1. The CDR3 runs to 16 residues. Germline lookup yields CDR1 SGHTA and CDR2 FQGTGA. The V segment lost 6 bases and the J segment 3 bases; nucleotides outside the gene matches: 11. CDR3 in amino acids: CASSYGQGMWDYGYTF. The CDR3 nucleotides read TGTGCCAGCAGTTATGGACAGGGGATGTGGGACTATGGCTACACCTTC.

The genes are TRBV5-1 and TRBJ2-3; a weak D match, TRBD2 (7 bases). The CDR3 runs to 16 residues. V lost 5 bases to trimming and J lost 2 bases, with 18 bases between them. Germline V gives CDR1 SGHRS, CDR2 YFSETQ. The CDR3 region is CASRLRSGGHTDTQYF. CDR3 DNA: TGCGCCAGCAGGTTGCGTTCCGGGGGGCACACAGATACGCAGTATTTT.

The count of this clone is one. The chain combines TRBV9 with TRBJ2-7, with D tentatively TRBD1 (6 bases). From germline, CDR1 is SGDLS and CDR2 YYNGEE. There are 15 residues in the CDR3. Trimming cost V 4 bases and J 3 bases, with 17 bases left between them. CDR3 residues: CASSQGWTEDYEQYV. The CDR3 bases are TGTGCCAGCAGCCAAGGTTGGACAGAGGACTACGAGCAGTACGTC.

J is TRBJ2-7 and V is TRBV25-1; 10 bases map to TRBD2. This CDR3 has 13 amino acids. V was pared by 9 bases and J by 2 bases, with 4 bases of the junction left unmatched. From germline, CDR1 is MGHDK and CDR2 SYGVNS. CDR3 nucleotide sequence: TGTGCCAGTACAGCGGGAGGGCCCTACGAGCAGTACTTC. Translating it yields CASTAGGPYEQYF.

The chain joins TRBV14 to TRBJ1-2; D possibly corresponds to TRBD1 (5 bases). Germline CDR1 SGHDN, CDR2 FVKESK. V dropped 4 bases and J dropped 5 bases, with 11 bases sitting between them. This CDR3 has 13 residues. CDR3 DNA: TGTGCCAGCAGCCGGCAGGGTGTGTATGGCTACACCTTC. Protein: CASSRQGVYGYTF.

J is TRBJ2-5 and V is TRBV9; 12 bases agree with TRBD2. Per the germline V gene, CDR1 is SGDLS and CDR2 is YYNGEE. The CDR3 contains 16 residues. J gave up 4 bases and V 3 bases, and 7 bases lay outside the gene matches. The CDR3 loop reads CASSALAGGRRETQYF. For the CDR3, the DNA is TGTGCCAGCAGCGCTCTAGCGGGGGGGCGACGAGAGACCCAGTACTTC.

The chain couples TRBV6-6 to TRBJ1-5; D is unclear. In germline, CDR1 is MNHNY, CDR2 SVGAGI (reference sequence). The CDR3 extends over 15 amino acids. Trimming removed 5 bases at V and 4 bases at J, with 15 bases between. The CDR3 reads CASSRRPTTNQPQHF. CDR3 DNA: TGTGCCAGCAGTAGGAGACCGACGACTAATCAGCCCCAGCATTTT.

J is TRBJ1-3 and V is TRBV9; D is uncertain. The CDR3 spans 13 residues. The V end was cut by 4 bases, the J end by 0 bases, with 5 bases between. In germline, CDR1 is SGDLS, CDR2 YYNGEE. CDR3 loop: CASSRNSGNTIYF. The DNA for the CDR3 is TGTGCCAGCAGCCGTAACTCTGGAAACACCATATATTTT.

This chain uses TRBV19 with TRBJ2-1; 7 bases line up with TRBD1. The germline V gene encodes CDR1 LNHDA and CDR2 SQIVND (reference sequence). This CDR3 is built from 15 residues. Trimming took 0 bases from V and 4 from J; bases not matched to a gene: 3. CDR3 in amino acids: CASSIERGPYNEQFF. CDR3 coding DNA: TGTGCCAGTAGTATAGAGAGGGGGCCGTACAATGAGCAGTTCTTC.

The chain employs TRBV7-2 and TRBJ1-2, with TRBD1 matching over 9 bases. The ends lost 2 bases at V and 3 bases at J; junction bases unmatched: 4. The germline gives CDR1 SGHTA, CDR2 FQGNSA. CDR3 length: 15 amino acids. CDR3 loop: CASSLRTGVDYGYTF. DNA for the CDR3: TGTGCCAGCAGCTTAAGGACAGGGGTTGACTATGGCTACACCTTC. The variable domain in full, with the rest retrieved from reference TRBV7-2 and TRBJ1-2, is GAGVSQSPSNKVTEKGKDVELRCDPISGHTALYWYRQSLGQGLEFLIYFQGNSAPDKSGLPSDRFSAERTGGSVSTLTIQRTQQEDSAVYLCASSLRTGVDYGYTFGSGTRLTVV.

This chain uses TRBV7-2 with TRBJ2-3; no clear D. Germline values: CDR1 SGHTA, CDR2 FQGNSA. Trimming shortened V by 8 bases and J by 2 bases, and 14 bases separated the two germline ends. This CDR3 comprises 14 residues. CDR3 residues: CASQVPTSTDTQYF. The CDR3 DNA sequence: TGTGCCAGCCAGGTTCCCACCTCCACAGATACGCAGTATTTT.

The chain links TRBV9 to TRBJ1-1; D is unresolved. V dropped 4 bases and J dropped 1 base, with 17 bases sitting between them. Germline V CDR1 and CDR2: SGDLS, YYNGEE. This CDR3 spans 16 amino acids. The CDR3 protein is CASSLMFQAWNTEAFF. CDR3 bases: TGTGCCAGCAGCCTTATGTTTCAGGCCTGGAACACTGAAGCTTTCTTT.

This clone appeared once. The chain combines TRBV11-3 with TRBJ2-1; 13 bases align to TRBD2. V was pared by 5 bases and J by 8 bases, with 6 bases of the junction left unmatched. This CDR3 comprises 15 residues. From germline, CDR1 is SGHNT and CDR2 YENEEA. The CDR3 spells CASSPGTSGIYEQFF. CDR3 DNA sequence: TGTGCCAGCAGCCCGGGGACTAGCGGGATCTATGAGCAGTTCTTC.

This clone was detected once. This sequence joins TRBV7-8 and TRBJ1-5, with TRBD1 identical over 8 bases. This CDR3 has 16 residues. The germline V gene encodes CDR1 SGHVS and CDR2 FQNEAQ. J was trimmed by 3 bases and V by 5 bases; bases with no gene match: 9. This chain's CDR3 is CASSKSGTGNNQPQHF. The CDR3 DNA sequence: TGTGCCAGCAGCAAATCCGGGACAGGCAACAATCAGCCCCAGCATTTT.

This clone was seen a single time. V gene TRBV7-9 combines with J gene TRBJ2-3; no firm D call. Between the trimmed V and J ends, which lost 1 base and 2 bases, there was a span of 10 bases. The CDR3 consists of 15 residues. Germline CDR1 is SEHNR and CDR2 is FQNEAQ (reference sequence). The DNA of the CDR3 is TGTGCCAGCAGCTTAGTAACAGCCTTCACAGATACGCAGTATTTT. Its translation: CASSLVTAFTDTQYF.

The V call is TRBV7-9, the J call TRBJ1-4; 10 bases line up with TRBD1. Trimming removed 1 base from V and 6 bases from J; junction bases left unmatched: 2. The CDR3 has 15 amino acids. CDR1 and CDR2 from the germline V gene are SEHNR and FQNEAQ (reference sequence). Here the CDR3 reads CASSLVGTGDEKLFF. The CDR3, as DNA: TGTGCCAGCAGCTTAGTCGGGACAGGGGATGAAAAACTGTTTTTT. Supplemented by reference TRBV7-9 and TRBJ1-4, the full variable domain reads DTGVSQNPRHKITKRGQNVTFRCDPISEHNRLYWYRQTLGQGPEFLTYFQNEAQLEKSRLLSDRFSAERPKGSFSTLEIQRTEQGDSAMYLCASSLVGTGDEKLFFGSGTQLSVL.

This clone was counted once. The rearrangement uses TRBV29-1 and TRBJ2-3; D might be TRBD2 (5 bases). Trimming took off 2 bases at V and 6 bases at J, with 12 bases between the two ends. Germline values: CDR1 SQVTM, CDR2 ANQGSEA. The length of the CDR3 is 13 residues. This chain's CDR3 is CSVEIARGDTQYF. The CDR3 nucleotides read TGCAGCGTTGAAATAGCCAGAGGGGATACGCAGTATTTT.

V and J are TRBV7-6 and TRBJ2-5; 8 bases are a match to TRBD2. Germline loops: CDR1 SGHVS, CDR2 FNYEAQ. CDR3 length equals 15 residues. After removal of 1 base from V and 5 bases from J, the junction contained 6 bases not matched to a gene. The CDR3 DNA reads TGTGCCAGCAGCTTAGTTGCGGCGGGGGGCGAGACCCAGTACTTC. Translation gives CASSLVAAGGETQYF.

This rearrangement joins TRBV30 to TRBJ2-7; D possibly matches TRBD1 or TRBD2 (5 bases each). The V end was cut by 5 bases, the J end by 4 bases, with 18 bases between. The CDR3 totals 14 residues. Germline CDR1 reads GTSNPN; CDR2 reads SVGIG (reference sequence). The CDR3 reads CAWEPGTRRYEQYF. CDR3 DNA sequence: TGTGCCTGGGAACCCGGGACCCGCCGGTACGAGCAGTACTTC. Using reference TRBV30 and TRBJ2-7 for the parts outside the CDR3, the full variable domain is SQTIHQWPATLVQPVGSPLSLECTVEGTSNPNLYWYRQAAGRGLQLLFYSVGIGQISSEVPQNLSASRPQDRQFILSSKKLLLSDSGFYLCAWEPGTRRYEQYFGPGTRLTVT.

The chain couples TRBV18 to TRBJ2-7; 7 bases line up with TRBD1. V shed 5 bases, J shed 3 bases, and the junction held 22 bases outside the gene matches. The CDR3 is 19 amino acids. CDR1 and CDR2 (germline): KGHSH, LQKENI. The CDR3 loop reads CASSSGVGSREGQVYEQYF. The CDR3 bases are TGTGCCAGCTCATCCGGGGTCGGAAGTCGAGAAGGACAGGTCTACGAGCAGTACTTC.

The rearrangement links TRBV7-9 to TRBJ2-3; a possible D gene is TRBD1 (6 bases). The CDR3 extends over 14 amino acids. Germline loops: CDR1 SEHNR, CDR2 FQNEAQ (reference sequence). V was cut by 5 bases and J by 2 bases, with 11 bases left in between. The chain's CDR3 is CASSQGRVTDTQYF. CDR3 sequence (DNA): TGTGCCAGCAGCCAGGGGCGGGTCACAGATACGCAGTATTTT.

This sequence joins TRBV6-1 and TRBJ2-7, with D unresolved. This CDR3 spans 12 amino acids. V was cut by 0 bases and J by 6 bases, with 6 bases left in between. CDR1 is MNHNS and CDR2 is SASEGT in the germline V gene. The CDR3 loop reads CASSEARSEQYV. The CDR3 DNA sequence: TGTGCCAGCAGTGAAGCTAGAAGCGAGCAGTACGTC.

V gene TRBV27 combines with J gene TRBJ2-1; tentatively, D is TRBD2 (5 bases). Germline lookup yields CDR1 MNHEY and CDR2 SMNVEV (reference sequence). The CDR3 is 11 amino acids. V lost 5 bases and J 6 bases, leaving 5 bases between the germline ends. DNA for the CDR3: TGTGCCAGCAGTCGGGGCAATGAGCAGTTCTTC. As protein: CASSRGNEQFF.

The chain combines TRBV7-9 with TRBJ2-3, with 7 bases identical to TRBD2. Germline CDR1 reads SEHNR; CDR2 reads FQNEAQ (reference sequence). Trimming removed 4 bases from V and 5 bases from J; junction bases left unmatched: 9. The CDR3 spans 15 residues. The CDR3 nucleotides are TGTGCCAGCAGCTGGAGGAGCGGGGTTGTAGATACGCAGTATTTT. Translated, it gives CASSWRSGVVDTQYF.

The rearrangement links TRBV9 to TRBJ2-1, with 9 nucleotides matching TRBD2. This CDR3 has 14 amino acids. The junction had 2 bases not matched to a gene; V was cut back by 3 bases and J by 4 bases. Germline V CDR1 and CDR2: SGDLS, YYNGEE. The CDR3 nucleotides are TGTGCCAGCAGCGGGACTAGCGCATACAATGAGCAGTTCTTC. This encodes CASSGTSAYNEQFF.

The V call is TRBV5-4, the J call TRBJ1-1, with TRBD1 as a possible D gene (5 bases). V lost 2 bases to trimming and J lost 4 bases, with 15 bases between them. Germline CDR1 reads SGHNT; CDR2 reads YYREEE (reference sequence). The CDR3 totals 15 residues. DNA for the CDR3: TGTGCCAGCAGCTTCGGCGGGGGGTCCGGCACTGAAGCTTTCTTT. It yields the protein CASSFGGGSGTEAFF.

The chain couples TRBV7-2 to TRBJ2-6; D unresolved. CDR1 is SGHTA and CDR2 is FQGNSA in the germline V gene. V was cut by 1 base and J by 0 bases, with 7 bases left in between. CDR3 length: 16 amino acids. CDR3 protein: CASSLGSTSGANVLTF. CDR3 in DNA: TGTGCCAGCAGCTTAGGGTCCACCTCTGGGGCCAACGTCCTGACTTTC.

The V call is TRBV10-3, the J call TRBJ1-6; D call uncertain. In germline, CDR1 is ENHRY, CDR2 SYGVKD. Trimming pared 3 bases from V and 8 bases from J, leaving 5 bases between. This CDR3 spans 12 amino acids. CDR3 protein: CAISDGYSPLHF. In DNA form, the CDR3 reads TGTGCCATCAGTGACGGATATTCACCCCTCCACTTT.

In this sample, this clone turned up once. The chain links TRBV10-3 to TRBJ1-2; TRBD1 agrees at 9 bases. Germline V gene data show CDR1 as ENHRY and CDR2 as SYGVKD. With V trimmed by 11 bases and J by 6 bases, 7 bases remained unmatched. The CDR3 runs to 12 residues. CDR3 DNA: TGTGCCTTCCGGGACAGGGTGAATGGCTACACCTTC. It translates to CAFRDRVNGYTF.